The 10 T cell receptor beta chains presented below share a single source sample, sequenced in a study of control samples from healthy donors and cancer patients. The assay was immunoSEQ multiplex PCR, and TCRdb's table has in-frame clones only and misses some. The repertoire includes about 150,000 clones, around 90% of them detected once, and 4.9% sits in the top ten. Sequencing was carried out using blood. These receptor sequences come from a man in his thirties or forties in good health.

The V gene is TRBV9, the J gene TRBJ1-3; D remains ambiguous. V was cut by 4 bases and J by 0 bases, with 11 bases left in between. Per the germline V gene, CDR1 is SGDLS and CDR2 is YYNGEE. The length of the CDR3 is 15 residues. The CDR3 protein is CASSPRAASGNTIYF. In nucleotides, the CDR3 is TGTGCCAGCAGCCCTCGGGCTGCCTCTGGAAACACCATATATTTT.

The DNA for the CDR3 is TGTGCCAGCACCCTGGGGTATTCACCCCTCCACTTT. It is translated as CASTLGYSPLHF. The chain links TRBV12-3 or TRBV12-4 to TRBJ1-6; D ambiguous. Trimming stripped 7 bases from V and 8 bases from J, with 9 bases between. This CDR3 has 12 residues.

The CDR3 loop reads CASSQLRLAGGGELFF. The CDR3 nucleotides read TGTGCCAGCAGCCAACTCCGACTAGCGGGTGGCGGGGAGCTGTTTTTT. The chain joins TRBV3-1 (or the pseudogene TRBV3-2) to TRBJ2-2; 10 nucleotides align to TRBD2. Germline CDR1 LGHDT, CDR2 YNNKEL (reference sequence). With 2 bases clipped from V and 7 bases from J, the junction kept 7 bases outside the gene matches. The CDR3 sequence is 16 residues long.

This chain uses TRBV6-2 or TRBV6-3 with TRBJ2-1; weak D call: TRBD1 (5 bases). The V gene lost 5 bases and the J gene lost 4 bases, with 15 bases spanning the gap. This CDR3 is 15 amino acids long. The V gene's germline CDR1 is MNHEY and CDR2 SVGEGT. CDR3 in amino acids: CASSGGEGDYNEQFF. CDR3 bases: TGTGCCAGCAGTGGTGGGGAAGGGGATTACAATGAGCAGTTCTTC.

J is TRBJ2-3 and V is TRBV11-3; TRBD2 is a possible D gene (6 bases). CDR3 length: 15 residues. Germline V gives CDR1 SGHNT, CDR2 YENEEA. Trimming took 5 bases from V and 2 from J, leaving 14 bases between them. CDR3 loop: CASSGPREFTDTQYF. The CDR3 nucleotides are TGTGCCAGCAGCGGCCCACGGGAGTTCACAGATACGCAGTATTTT.

This rearrangement joins TRBV6-5 to TRBJ2-1, with D tentatively TRBD1 (5 bases). The V end was cut by 6 bases, the J end by 1 base, with 7 bases between. The CDR3 contains 13 residues. Germline V lookup: CDR1 MNHEY, CDR2 SVGAGI. The CDR3 region is CASSRVSYNEQFF. The DNA of the CDR3 is TGTGCCAGCAGCAGGGTATCCTACAATGAGCAGTTCTTC.

This clone was observed once. The chain is built from TRBV3-1 (or the pseudogene TRBV3-2) and TRBJ1-1; D unresolved. The CDR3 is 12 amino acids. Trimming took 4 bases from V and 4 from J, leaving 7 bases between them. CDR1 and CDR2 (germline): LGHDT, YNNKEL (reference sequence). CDR3 sequence: CASSRWGTEAFF. As DNA, the CDR3 is TGTGCCAGCAGCCGCTGGGGCACTGAAGCTTTCTTT.

The rearrangement links TRBV4-3 to TRBJ1-2, with TRBD1 as a possible D gene (5 bases). The CDR3 length is 16 residues. Between the trimmed V and J ends, which lost 4 bases and 4 bases, there was a span of 19 bases. Germline CDR1 reads LGHNA; CDR2 reads YSLEER. CDR3 loop: CASSPTTVGEIYGYTF. For the CDR3, the DNA is TGCGCCAGCAGCCCCACCACGGTGGGGGAGATCTATGGCTACACCTTC.

The chain carries TRBV24-1 and TRBJ1-2; 8 nucleotides align to TRBD1. CDR1 and CDR2 from the germline V gene are KGHDR and SFDVKD. The CDR3 runs 17 residues. With 3 bases clipped from V and 4 bases from J, the junction kept 12 bases outside the gene matches. For the CDR3, the DNA is TGTGCCACCAGTGATCCGAACCCGGGGACAGGCCGCTATGGCTACACCTTC. Its protein product is CATSDPNPGTGRYGYTF.

The J gene is TRBJ1-1, the V gene TRBV7-6, with 7 bases matching TRBD1. Germline V gives CDR1 SGHVS, CDR2 FNYEAQ. J lost 2 bases, V lost 5 bases, and 8 bases had no gene match. The CDR3 totals 15 residues. The CDR3, as DNA: TGTGCCAGCAGCCCAGGGGGGGGCCCTAACACTGAAGCTTTCTTT. It codes for CASSPGGGPNTEAFF.